This TCR beta chain was recovered during a study of cytomegalovirus exposure and HLA in healthy donors. This CDR3 spans 14 amino acids. Per germline, CDR1 LNHDA and CDR2 SQIVND (reference sequence). V shed 5 bases and J 2 bases; nucleotides not matched to a gene: 3. The PCR ran on 60 Vbeta and 13 Jbeta primers. Clones were sequenced by immunoSEQ multiplex PCR, and TCRdb holds only the in-frame ones, with some missing. This sample contains over 100,000 clones. The clonotype comes from a man between 18 and 29 years old in good health and CMV-seronegative. Sequencing was done on a sample of PBMCs. The chain combines TRBV19 with TRBJ2-7, with 10 nucleotides matching TRBD1. For the CDR3, the DNA is TGTGCCAGTAGTCCCGGGACAGGGGCCTACGAGCAGTACTTC. Residues: CASSPGTGAYEQYF.